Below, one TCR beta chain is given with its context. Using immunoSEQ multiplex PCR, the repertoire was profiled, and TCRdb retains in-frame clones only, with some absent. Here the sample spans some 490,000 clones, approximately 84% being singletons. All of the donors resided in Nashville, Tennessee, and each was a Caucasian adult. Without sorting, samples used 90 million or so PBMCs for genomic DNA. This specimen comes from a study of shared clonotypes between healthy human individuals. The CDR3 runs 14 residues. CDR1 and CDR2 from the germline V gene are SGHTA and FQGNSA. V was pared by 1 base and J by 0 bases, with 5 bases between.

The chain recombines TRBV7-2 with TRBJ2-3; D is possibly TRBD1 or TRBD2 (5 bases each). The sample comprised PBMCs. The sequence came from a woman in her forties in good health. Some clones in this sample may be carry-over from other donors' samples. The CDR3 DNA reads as TGTGCCAGCAGCTTAGGGGACAGCACAGATACGCAGTATTTT. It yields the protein CASSLGDSTDTQYF.